These 22 T cell receptor beta chains were all obtained from the same sample, sequenced in a study of identical twins. One entry per CDR3 protein, called by TCRdb with MiXCR from the 5' RACE reads. The sample shows some 240,000 distinct CDR3 sequences, approximately 10% of them seen only once. Material: memory T cells sorted from blood. The receptors shown here come from a middle-aged man in good health.

This chain links TRBV20-1 with TRBJ2-7; 8 nucleotides match TRBD2. Germline-derived CDR1 and CDR2 are DFQATT and SNEGSKA (reference sequence). V shed 6 bases and J 4 bases; nucleotides not matched to a gene: 11. This CDR3 is built from 14 residues. Here the CDR3 reads CSANGWSGGYEQYF. The CDR3 bases are TGCAGTGCGAACGGCTGGAGCGGGGGATACGAGCAGTACTTC.

There are many counts of this clonotype. V is TRBV10-1 and J is TRBJ2-7; weak D call: TRBD1 (6 bases). Trimming pared 4 bases from V and 0 bases from J, leaving 10 bases between. The CDR3 sequence is 14 residues long. Germline V lookup: CDR1 WNHNN, CDR2 SYGVQD (reference sequence). CDR3 DNA: TGCGCCAGCAGTGCAGGGGATCTCTCCTACGAGCAGTACTTC. This translates into CASSAGDLSYEQYF.

This clonotype has only a few counts. This chain connects TRBV12-3 or TRBV12-4 to TRBJ1-2, with 9 bases aligning to TRBD1. This CDR3 spans 14 amino acids. The V and J ends lost 6 bases and 7 bases, in that order; junction bases with no gene match: 9. The CDR3 reads CASRIGTGIAGYTF. The CDR3 DNA follows: TGTGCCAGCAGAATCGGGACAGGGATCGCTGGCTACACCTTC.

This clonotype was counted ten times or more. This chain uses TRBV4-2 with TRBJ2-3; TRBD2 agrees at 10 bases. Germline CDR1 and CDR2: LGHNA and YNFKEQ. V lost 0 bases and J lost 6; bases outside the gene matches: 6. The length of the CDR3 is 16 residues. Written as DNA, the CDR3 is TGTGCCAGCAGCCAAGAAGCGGGGGGGCGGTGGGATACGCAGTATTTT. It translates to CASSQEAGGRWDTQYF.

This clonotype was recorded at least ten times. V gene TRBV10-3 combines with J gene TRBJ1-5; D gene ambiguous. Per germline, CDR1 ENHRY and CDR2 SYGVKD. The CDR3 length is 14 residues. V lost 6 bases, J lost 3 bases, and 12 bases lay in between. The CDR3 DNA follows: TGTGCCATCAGCCCCGGCGGGAACAATCAGCCCCAGCATTTT. The encoded protein is CAISPGGNNQPQHF.

Concerning this clonotype: Because it lacks the conserved phenylalanine or tryptophan at the end, this CDR3 is likely a read error. The V and J genes are TRBV5-1 and TRBJ1-1, with D tentatively TRBD1 (5 bases). CDR1 SGHRS and CDR2 YFSETQ come from the germline V gene. The CDR3 is 15 residues long. Trimming left V 4 bases short and J 1 base short, with 14 bases between. The CDR3 spells CASSAAGGGNTEAFS. The CDR3 DNA follows: TGCGCCAGCAGCGCCGCTGGGGGGGGGAACACTGAAGCTTTCTCT.

This clonotype was seen more than once but under ten times. The chain recombines TRBV18 with TRBJ1-2, with 10 bases identical to TRBD1. V shed 3 bases, J shed 3 bases, and the junction held 4 bases outside the gene matches. Germline V gene sequence: CDR1 KGHSH, CDR2 LQKENI. This CDR3 is 15 amino acids long. CDR3 bases: TGTGCCAGCTCACCGGGACAGGGGAGGGACTATGGCTACACCTTC. This sequence encodes CASSPGQGRDYGYTF.

This clonotype was detected ten times or more. The chain carries TRBV11-2 and TRBJ1-6; perhaps TRBD1 as D (5 bases). The ends were cut back, 5 bases at V and 10 bases at J, with 12 bases in the middle. The CDR3 extends over 13 amino acids. Per germline, CDR1 SGHAT and CDR2 FQNNGV. The CDR3 DNA is TGTGCCAGCAGCCTAGGGACCTCCTCACCCCTCCACTTT. Its translation is CASSLGTSSPLHF.

This clonotype occurred many times. V gene TRBV20-1 combines with J gene TRBJ2-1; 8 bases are a match to TRBD2. Germline CDR1 DFQATT, CDR2 SNEGSKA (reference sequence). The V segment lost 0 bases and the J segment 3 bases; nucleotides outside the gene matches: 4. The CDR3 length is 15 residues. The DNA for the CDR3 is TGCAGTGCTAGAGACCCTAGCGGGTACTACAATGAGCAGTTCTTC. Translation: CSARDPSGYYNEQFF.

This clonotype came up many times. The chain has TRBV7-2 and TRBJ2-7; D is possibly TRBD2 (6 bases). The V end was cut by 1 base, the J end by 5 bases, with 15 bases between. The CDR3 runs to 15 residues. Germline lookup yields CDR1 SGHTA and CDR2 FQGNSA. DNA of the CDR3: TGTGCCAGCAGCTTAGAGGGGCAGGAGGGTGACGAGCAGTACTTC. Translating gives CASSLEGQEGDEQYF.

This clonotype occurred a few times. The rearrangement links TRBV5-4 to TRBJ2-3, with D unclear. The CDR3 length is 15 residues. Germline V CDR1 and CDR2: SGHNT, YYREEE (reference sequence). V lost 0 bases and J lost 0, with 8 bases in between. Written as DNA, the CDR3 is TGTGCCAGCAGCTTGGATTCAAGGAGCACAGATACGCAGTATTTT. This translates into CASSLDSRSTDTQYF.

This clonotype was seen at least ten times. The chain carries TRBV4-3 and TRBJ1-1; possibly TRBD1 for D (5 bases). Germline loops: CDR1 LGHNA, CDR2 YSLEER. With 0 bases removed from V and 6 bases from J, the gap between germline ends came to 17 bases. The CDR3 is 16 amino acids. This chain's CDR3 is CASSQDLGGSTAEAFF. CDR3 nucleotide sequence: TGCGCCAGCAGCCAAGACTTGGGGGGTTCGACCGCTGAAGCTTTCTTT.

This clonotype was seen only a few times. V and J are TRBV25-1 and TRBJ2-1, with 11 positions matching TRBD1. Unmatched junction bases numbered 8, after V lost 4 bases and J lost 6 bases. Germline-derived CDR1 and CDR2 are MGHDK and SYGVNS. This CDR3 is built from 16 residues. The CDR3 here is CASSAETGQGGNEQFF. CDR3 nucleotides: TGTGCCAGCAGTGCCGAAACGGGACAGGGGGGCAATGAGCAGTTCTTC. The entire variable domain, with the rest obtained from reference TRBV25-1 and TRBJ2-1, is as follows: EADIYQTPRYLVIGTGKKITLECSQTMGHDKMYWYQQDPGMELHLIHYSYGVNSTEKGDLSSESTVSRIRTEHFPLTLESARPSHTSQYLCASSAETGQGGNEQFFGPGTRLTVL.

This clonotype was recorded at least ten times. The CDR3, as DNA: TGTGCCAGCAGTTTAGGTTGGGGGAGTTCGAATGAGCAGTTCTTC. This sequence encodes CASSLGWGSSNEQFF. This chain connects TRBV12-3 or TRBV12-4 to TRBJ2-1; D possibly matches TRBD1 or TRBD2 (5 bases each). Trimming removed 1 base from V and 7 bases from J, with 14 bases in between. CDR3 length: 15 amino acids.

This clonotype was detected many times. The chain joins TRBV6-1 to TRBJ1-5, with 8 bases that match TRBD1. The CDR3 sequence is 13 residues long. J lost 10 bases, V lost 6 bases, and 8 bases had no gene match. Germline V gene lookup returns CDR1 MNHNS and CDR2 SASEGT. CDR3 DNA sequence: TGTGCCAGCAGCAGGGACAGGAGAGTCCCCCAGCATTTT. Amino acids: CASSRDRRVPQHF.

As concerns this clonotype: An end of the junction differs from the germline gene, which may be a read error. The gene calls are TRBV9 and TRBJ1-1, with no clear D. This CDR3 region has 13 residues. Germline loops: CDR1 SGDLS, CDR2 YYNGEE. This CDR3 reads CASSPDVNTETFF. The CDR3 DNA sequence: TGTGCCAGCAGCCCGGACGTAAACACTGAAACTTTCTTT.

The chain links TRBV5-1 to TRBJ2-3, with 10 bases aligning to TRBD1. CDR3 length equals 18 residues. Per the germline V gene, CDR1 is SGHRS and CDR2 is YFSETQ. V lost 4 bases to trimming and J lost 0 bases; unmatched junction nucleotides: 11. The CDR3, as DNA: TGCGCCAGCAGCGCCGGGACAGGGGCCTTCTTTAGCACAGATACGCAGTATTTT. Its translation is CASSAGTGAFFSTDTQYF.

This clonotype was recorded a few times. The chain uses TRBV12-3 or TRBV12-4 and TRBJ2-1; unclear D gene. The CDR3 is 12 residues long. V shed 5 bases and J shed 6 bases, with 8 bases lying between them. The CDR3 spells CASSPGLNEQFF. CDR3 sequence (DNA): TGTGCCAGCAGTCCGGGCCTCAATGAGCAGTTCTTC.

This clonotype was seen at least ten times. This CDR3 is missing its conserved last phenylalanine or tryptophan, likely due to a read error. The DNA is omitted, as the CDR3 cannot be located on it reliably, and the CDR3 follows TCRdb's listing. The chain employs TRBV28 and TRBJ2-1; whether TRBD1, the table's D call, matches the DNA was not checked. The CDR3 is 12 amino acids in total, end residues counted. CDR1 and CDR2 from the germline V gene are MDHEN and SYDVKM. CDR3 loop: CASSSGVPTQTL.

In its sample, this clonotype was seen many times. The chain joins TRBV5-1 to TRBJ2-3; D unclear. In germline, CDR1 is SGHRS, CDR2 YFSETQ. V lost 0 bases and J lost 2, with 7 bases in between. There are 14 residues in the CDR3. The CDR3 bases are TGCGCCAGCAGCTTGGTTAGGGCCACAGATACGCAGTATTTT. This sequence encodes CASSLVRATDTQYF.

This clonotype was detected only a few times. The chain joins TRBV18 to TRBJ1-1, with D possibly being TRBD1 (5 bases). Germline CDR1 is KGHSH and CDR2 is LQKENI. The CDR3 has 14 residues. V was trimmed by 2 bases and J by 4 bases, leaving 11 bases between them. The CDR3 bases are TGTGCCAGCTCACCAGGCCAGGGTCTCACTGAAGCTTTCTTT. Protein product: CASSPGQGLTEAFF.

The chain recombines TRBV11-2 with TRBJ2-3; 13 positions match TRBD2. Per the germline V gene, CDR1 is SGHAT and CDR2 is FQNNGV. There are 18 residues in the CDR3. The ends lost 4 bases at V and 5 bases at J; junction bases unmatched: 12. CDR3 protein: CASSSGVLAGGRKDTQYF. The CDR3 nucleotides are TGTGCCAGCAGCTCAGGAGTACTAGCGGGGGGGCGAAAAGATACGCAGTATTTT.